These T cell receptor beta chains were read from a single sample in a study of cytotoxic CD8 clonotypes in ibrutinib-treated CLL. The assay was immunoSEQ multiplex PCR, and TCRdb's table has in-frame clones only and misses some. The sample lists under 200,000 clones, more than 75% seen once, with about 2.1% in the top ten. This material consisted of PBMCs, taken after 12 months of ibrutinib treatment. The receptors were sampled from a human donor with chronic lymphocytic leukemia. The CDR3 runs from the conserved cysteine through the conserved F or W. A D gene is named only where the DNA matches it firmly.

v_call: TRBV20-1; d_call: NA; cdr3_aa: CSTTLNTEAFF
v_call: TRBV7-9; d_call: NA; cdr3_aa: CASGESRFSLHF
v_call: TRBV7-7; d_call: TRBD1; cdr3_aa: CASSTDRGPQYF
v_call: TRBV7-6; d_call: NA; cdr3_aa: CASSSDRTNSPLHF
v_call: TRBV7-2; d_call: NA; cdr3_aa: CASSSGTNQETQYF
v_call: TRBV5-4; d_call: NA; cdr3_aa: CASSLATGTGNTIYF
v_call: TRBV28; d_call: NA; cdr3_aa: CASRGNTEAFF
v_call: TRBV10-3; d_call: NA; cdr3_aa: CAISGDRSQAGNTIYF
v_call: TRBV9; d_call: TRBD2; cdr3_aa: CASSVTGGSSYEQYF
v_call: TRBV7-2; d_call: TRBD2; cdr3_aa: CASSLSGGGSYEQYF
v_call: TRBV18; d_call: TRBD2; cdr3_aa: CASSPGTSGPYEQYF
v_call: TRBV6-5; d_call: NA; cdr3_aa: CATARRANWEQYF
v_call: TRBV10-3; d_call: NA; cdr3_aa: CAISPGPNQPQHF
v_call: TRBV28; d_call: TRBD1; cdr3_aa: CASSGTGVIDIQYF
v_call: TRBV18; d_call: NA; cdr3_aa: CASSPQWETQYF
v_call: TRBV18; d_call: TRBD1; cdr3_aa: CASSPPTGWSGELFF
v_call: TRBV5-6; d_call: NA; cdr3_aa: CASSHRRTENQPQHF
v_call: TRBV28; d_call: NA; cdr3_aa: CASSLSWGGKTNTGELFF
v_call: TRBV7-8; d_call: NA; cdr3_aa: CASSPTLLGQETQYF
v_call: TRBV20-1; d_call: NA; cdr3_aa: CSANDSPEAFF
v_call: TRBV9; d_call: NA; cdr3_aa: CASSVAPITDTQYF
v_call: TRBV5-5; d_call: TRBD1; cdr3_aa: CASRGTGGNTIYF
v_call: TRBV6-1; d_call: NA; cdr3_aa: CASLSGGVGEETQYF
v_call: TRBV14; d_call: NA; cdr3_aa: CASSHIPAWTRGANVLTF
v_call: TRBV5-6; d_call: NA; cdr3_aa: CASSHGLGKGTEAFF
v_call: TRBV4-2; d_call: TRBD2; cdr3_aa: CASRGGYEQFF
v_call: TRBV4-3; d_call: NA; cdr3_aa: CASSPSPRGAYNEQFF
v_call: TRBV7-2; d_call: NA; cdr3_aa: CASSLSGRGAANTGELFF
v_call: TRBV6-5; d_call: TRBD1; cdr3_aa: CASSLSVLGGAKTQYF
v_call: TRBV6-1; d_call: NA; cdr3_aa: CASSEGEKLFF
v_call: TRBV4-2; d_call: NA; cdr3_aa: CASSQEANRPYEQYF
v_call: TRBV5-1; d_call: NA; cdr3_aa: CASSLGDSPYNEQFF
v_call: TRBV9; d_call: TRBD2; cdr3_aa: CASSLGLAGGQETQYF
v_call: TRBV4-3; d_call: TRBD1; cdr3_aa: CASSQVKGASPLHF
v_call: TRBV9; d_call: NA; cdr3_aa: CASSVGQYTGELFF
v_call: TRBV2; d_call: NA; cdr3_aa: CASSELGAKPGELFF
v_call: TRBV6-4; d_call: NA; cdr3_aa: CASSALEGSPYEQYF
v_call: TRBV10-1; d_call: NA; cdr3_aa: CASSAPGDTEAFF
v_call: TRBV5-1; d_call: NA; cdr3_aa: CASSLEGGRQPQHF
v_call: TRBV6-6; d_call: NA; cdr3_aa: CASRPPRQETNTEAFF
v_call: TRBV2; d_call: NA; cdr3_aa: CAAGVAFEKLFF
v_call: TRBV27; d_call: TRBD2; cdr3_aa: CASSRAGVETQYF
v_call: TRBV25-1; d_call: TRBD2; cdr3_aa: CASSRREGIYEQYF
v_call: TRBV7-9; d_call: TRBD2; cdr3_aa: CASSPQTSGLTAEQFF
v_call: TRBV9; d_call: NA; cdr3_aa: CASSVGVGVNTGELFF
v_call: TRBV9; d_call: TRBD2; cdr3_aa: CASSSSGRYETQYF
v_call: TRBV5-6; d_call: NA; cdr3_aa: CASSLVGAGQYNEQFF
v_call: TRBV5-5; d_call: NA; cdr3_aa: CASSYSTGGYEQYF
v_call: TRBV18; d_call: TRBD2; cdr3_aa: CASSPGTSGETQYF
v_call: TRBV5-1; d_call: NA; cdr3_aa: CASSPGPTGAPLHF
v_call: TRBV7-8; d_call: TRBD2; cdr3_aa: CASSLVRSGRAHNEQFF
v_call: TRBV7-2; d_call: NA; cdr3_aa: CASSRSAGITDTQYF